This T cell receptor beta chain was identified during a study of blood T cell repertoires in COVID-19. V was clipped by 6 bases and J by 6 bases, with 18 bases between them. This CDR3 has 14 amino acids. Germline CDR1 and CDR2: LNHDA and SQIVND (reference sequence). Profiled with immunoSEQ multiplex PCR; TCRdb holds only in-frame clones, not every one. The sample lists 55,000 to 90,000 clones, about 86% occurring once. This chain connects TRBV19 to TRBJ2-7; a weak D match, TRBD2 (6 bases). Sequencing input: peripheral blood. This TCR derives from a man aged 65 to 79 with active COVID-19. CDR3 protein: CASSRTETRGEQYF. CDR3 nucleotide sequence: TGTGCCAGTAGCCGGACGGAGACTAGGGGCGAGCAGTACTTC.